The 6 T cell receptor beta chains below all came from one sample that was sequenced in a study of T cell responses to AZD1222 COVID-19 vaccine. Data came from immunoSEQ multiplex PCR; TCRdb stores just in-frame clones and leaves some out. Among more than 150,000 clones listed, about 90% were seen once. The sequencing used peripheral blood, collected on day 0 of AZD1222 vaccination. The origin of the receptors is an adult in good health.

The genes are TRBV18 and TRBJ1-4; D ambiguous. Germline values: CDR1 KGHSH, CDR2 LQKENI. The V end lost 4 bases, the J end lost 4 bases, and 7 bases lay between the germline ends. The CDR3 loop spans 13 amino acids. The CDR3 sequence: CASSLTINEKLFF. For the CDR3, the DNA is TGTGCCAGCTCACTAACAATTAATGAAAAACTGTTTTTT.

The J gene is TRBJ1-2, the V gene TRBV11-2, with D possibly being TRBD1 (5 bases). The V gene's germline CDR1 is SGHAT and CDR2 FQNNGV. The CDR3 spans 13 residues. The V and J ends lost 9 bases and 4 bases respectively, with 15 bases between them. The CDR3 loop is CASSRAGTYGYTF. Here the CDR3 DNA reads TGTGCCAGTTCCCGAGCGGGGACCTATGGCTACACCTTC.

The J gene is TRBJ1-2, the V gene TRBV7-9, with D possibly TRBD1 on 5 matching bases. V lost 4 bases and J lost 2, with 8 bases in between. Germline V CDR1 and CDR2: SEHNR, FQNEAQ (reference sequence). CDR3 length: 13 amino acids. The CDR3 region has the DNA TGTGCCAGCAGCTCACAGGTGAACTATGGCTACACCTTC. This codes for CASSSQVNYGYTF.

The chain has TRBV28 and TRBJ2-7; TRBD1 is a possible D gene (6 bases). Germline V gene lookup returns CDR1 MDHEN and CDR2 SYDVKM. V was clipped by 5 bases and J by 3 bases, with 14 bases between them. The CDR3 is 14 residues long. The DNA of the CDR3 is TGTGCCAGCAGTCAGGGCAGGGGATTCTACGAGCAGTACTTC. It is translated as CASSQGRGFYEQYF. Based on the CDR3 plus reference TRBV28 and TRBJ2-7, the full variable domain is DVKVTQSSRYLVKRTGEKVFLECVQDMDHENMFWYRQDPGLGLRLIYFSYDVKMKEKGDIPEGYSVSREKKERFSLILESASTNQTSMYLCASSQGRGFYEQYFGPGTRLTVT.

The J gene is TRBJ1-1, the V gene TRBV4-2; no clear D. The V gene lost 2 bases and the J gene lost 1 base, with 5 bases spanning the gap. Germline V CDR1 and CDR2: LGHNA, YNFKEQ. The CDR3 contains 13 residues. Here the CDR3 reads CASSQFWNTEAFF. DNA for the CDR3: TGTGCCAGCAGCCAATTCTGGAACACTGAAGCTTTCTTT.

This chain uses TRBV4-2 with TRBJ2-2; 10 positions agree with TRBD1. In germline, CDR1 is LGHNA, CDR2 YNFKEQ. The CDR3 is 15 residues long. After removal of 4 bases from V and 4 bases from J, the junction contained 3 bases not matched to a gene. Here the CDR3 reads CASSLRTGGTGELFF. In nucleotides, the CDR3 is TGTGCCAGCAGCCTCCGGACAGGGGGCACCGGGGAGCTGTTTTTT.